Following are 25 T cell receptor beta chains from one sample sequenced in a study of cytotoxic CD8 clonotypes in ibrutinib-treated CLL (dated by TCRdb to the early 2020s). The library relied on the immunoSEQ multiplex PCR assay. TCRdb re-hosts the immuneACCESS table, in-frame sequences only. Its copies lack some clones; in the studies checked, an unresolved V gene accounts for under half of them, and the cause for the rest is not known. This sample comprises around 77,000 clones, about 84% of them detected only once. Approximately 7.7% of the sample goes to the ten largest clones. The time point tag for this specimen amounts to: progressive disease on ibrutinib. The material was PBMCs, obtained at disease progression, from a patient treated with ibrutinib. These receptors all stem from a human donor with chronic lymphocytic leukemia.

The chain joins TRBV2 to TRBJ2-1; 12 positions match TRBD2. Germline lookup yields CDR1 SNHLY and CDR2 FYNNEI. The CDR3 totals 14 residues. V was pared by 6 bases and J by 15 bases, with 12 bases of the junction left unmatched. CDR3 amino acids: CASRGGLAGIPRFF. The CDR3 nucleotides read TGTGCCAGCAGGGGTGGACTAGCGGGAATCCCACGGTTCTTC.

The chain is built from TRBV6-5 and TRBJ2-1; 7 nucleotides line up with TRBD2. Germline V gene data show CDR1 as MNHEY and CDR2 as SVGAGI. The V segment lost 0 bases and the J segment 8 bases; nucleotides outside the gene matches: 10. This CDR3 contains 16 residues. DNA for the CDR3: TGTGCCAGCAGTTACTCTTATTCTGCGGGGGTGGATGAGCAGTTCTTC. Its translation: CASSYSYSAGVDEQFF.

J is TRBJ1-1 and V is TRBV2; D may be TRBD1 (6 bases). Trimming removed 4 bases from V and 4 bases from J, with 13 bases in between. This CDR3 has 14 amino acids. Germline V gives CDR1 SNHLY, CDR2 FYNNEI. The CDR3 is CASSGQVVGTEAFF. The CDR3 DNA is TGTGCCAGCAGTGGACAGGTTGTCGGCACTGAAGCTTTCTTT.

The chain has TRBV5-1 and TRBJ2-2; TRBD1 aligns across 7 bases. The V gene's germline CDR1 is SGHRS and CDR2 YFSETQ. The J segment lost 3 bases and the V segment lost 6 bases, leaving 20 bases of the junction unmatched. CDR3 size: 19 residues. The chain's CDR3 is CASTQRDPYRGDDTGELFF. DNA of the CDR3: TGCGCCAGCACTCAACGGGATCCGTACAGGGGTGACGACACCGGGGAGCTGTTTTTT. Full variable domain (outside the CDR3, taken from reference TRBV5-1 and TRBJ2-2): KAGVTQTPRYLIKTRGQQVTLSCSPISGHRSVSWYQQTPGQGLQFLFEYFSETQRNKGNFPGRFSGRQFSNSRSEMNVSTLELGDSALYLCASTQRDPYRGDDTGELFFGEGSRLTVL.

This chain connects TRBV5-1 to TRBJ1-6; D possibly corresponds to TRBD1 (5 bases). V was clipped by 0 bases and J by 7 bases, with 11 bases between them. In germline, CDR1 is SGHRS, CDR2 YFSETQ. CDR3 length equals 15 residues. CDR3 amino acids: CASSLAGGENSPLHF. The CDR3 nucleotides read TGCGCCAGCAGCTTGGCCGGGGGGGAGAATTCACCCCTCCACTTT.

V gene TRBV19 combines with J gene TRBJ2-4, with 8 positions matching TRBD1. Losses at the gene ends were 5 bases for V and 1 base for J; bases not matched to a gene: 4. This CDR3 has 15 amino acids. Germline CDR1 and CDR2: LNHDA and SQIVND (reference sequence). DNA of the CDR3: TGTGCCAGTAGTCGACAGGGGAGGGCCAAAAACATTCAGTACTTC. Translation gives CASSRQGRAKNIQYF. The full variable domain, rest sourced from reference TRBV19 and TRBJ2-4, is DGGITQSPKYLFRKEGQNVTLSCEQNLNHDAMYWYRQDPGQGLRLIYYSQIVNDFQKGDIAEGYSVSREKKESFPLTVTSAQKNPTAFYLCASSRQGRAKNIQYFGAGTRLSVL.

The chain recombines TRBV20-1 with TRBJ1-2; no definite D call. The V and J ends lost 2 bases and 8 bases respectively, with 9 bases between them. This CDR3 has 11 residues. Per germline, CDR1 DFQATT and CDR2 SNEGSKA (reference sequence). Here the CDR3 reads CSARLQLGYTF. DNA of the CDR3: TGCAGTGCTAGACTACAATTAGGCTACACCTTC.

This sequence joins TRBV4-2 and TRBJ2-1; weak D call: TRBD2 (5 bases). The V end lost 4 bases, the J end lost 0 bases, and 13 bases lay between the germline ends. CDR3 length: 16 residues. Germline V gives CDR1 LGHNA, CDR2 YNFKEQ. In nucleotides, the CDR3 is TGTGCCAGCAGCCCCCTCGGGGAGCTCTCCTACAATGAGCAGTTCTTC. This sequence encodes CASSPLGELSYNEQFF.

The chain couples TRBV5-1 to TRBJ1-1, with 10 bases fitting TRBD1. This CDR3 has 14 amino acids. The germline V gene has CDR1 SGHRS and CDR2 YFSETQ. The V and J ends lost 3 bases and 1 base, in that order; junction bases with no gene match: 0. The CDR3 nucleotides read TGCGCCAGCAGCTGGACAGGGGGGAACACTGAAGCTTTCTTT. Protein product: CASSWTGGNTEAFF.

The rearrangement joins TRBV5-6 to TRBJ2-2; D might be TRBD2 (5 bases). Trimming pared 2 bases from V and 1 base from J, leaving 9 bases between. The CDR3 spans 15 residues. CDR1 and CDR2 from the germline V gene are SGHDT and YYEEEE. The CDR3 sequence is CASSFPGLNTGELFF. The CDR3 DNA sequence: TGTGCCAGCAGCTTTCCGGGATTGAACACCGGGGAGCTGTTTTTT. The full variable domain, in which reference TRBV5-6 and TRBJ2-2 provide the parts outside the CDR3, is DAGVTQSPTHLIKTRGQQVTLRCSPKSGHDTVSWYQQALGQGPQFIFQYYEEEERQRGNFPDRFSGHQFPNYSSELNVNALLLGDSALYLCASSFPGLNTGELFFGEGSRLTVL.

This chain connects TRBV5-5 to TRBJ2-7; unclear D gene. Trimming took off 4 bases at V and 0 bases at J, with 14 bases between the two ends. CDR1 is SGHKS, CDR2 YYEKEE, per germline (reference sequence). CDR3 length: 15 residues. The CDR3 reads CASSTVFGVSYEQYF. For the CDR3, the DNA is TGTGCCAGCAGCACCGTATTTGGCGTCTCCTACGAGCAGTACTTC.

The chain uses TRBV19 and TRBJ2-6; 9 bases are shared with TRBD1. The CDR3 extends over 18 amino acids. Germline loops: CDR1 LNHDA, CDR2 SQIVND (reference sequence). V was clipped by 5 bases and J by 1 base; unmatched bases: 9. In DNA form, the CDR3 reads TGTGCCAGTAGTGGGGGGGACAGGGCCACTTCTGGGGCCAACGTCCTGACTTTC. Its translation is CASSGGDRATSGANVLTF.

The V call is TRBV18, the J call TRBJ2-5, with 9 nucleotides matching TRBD2. CDR3 length: 13 amino acids. The trim removed 4 bases at V and 4 bases at J, leaving 1 base unmatched. The germline gives CDR1 KGHSH, CDR2 LQKENI. CDR3 nucleotide sequence: TGTGCCAGCTCACAGACTAGCGGAGAGACCCAGTACTTC. Its protein is CASSQTSGETQYF.

The chain has TRBV2 and TRBJ2-7; no definite D call. The CDR3 extends over 16 amino acids. With 7 bases removed from V and 0 bases from J, the gap between germline ends came to 19 bases. Germline V gives CDR1 SNHLY, CDR2 FYNNEI. CDR3 amino acids: CASTNRPLVASYEQYF. CDR3 coding DNA: TGTGCCAGCACAAACCGGCCCCTGGTGGCCTCCTACGAGCAGTACTTC.

This clone was seen a single time. CDR3 in amino acids: CASSTDRGSYEQYF. CDR3 coding DNA: TGTGCCAGCAGCACCGACAGGGGTTCCTACGAGCAGTACTTC. The chain joins TRBV6-5 to TRBJ2-7; 8 bases line up with TRBD1. The V and J ends lost 6 bases and 1 base, in that order; junction bases with no gene match: 5. Germline V CDR1 and CDR2: MNHEY, SVGAGI. The CDR3 spans 14 residues.

J is TRBJ1-2 and V is TRBV14; possibly TRBD1 for D (6 bases). The CDR3 spans 14 residues. The germline V gene has CDR1 SGHDN and CDR2 FVKESK. V shed 0 bases and J shed 6 bases, with 11 bases lying between them. CDR3 sequence: CASSQDWTDHGYTF. The CDR3 DNA follows: TGTGCCAGCAGCCAAGATTGGACAGACCATGGCTACACCTTC.

The chain combines TRBV4-1 with TRBJ1-5; D remains ambiguous. There are 15 residues in the CDR3. Per the germline V gene, CDR1 is MGHRA and CDR2 is YSYEKL. With 4 bases removed from V and 4 bases from J, the gap between germline ends came to 14 bases. The CDR3 is CASSPQATGNQPQHF. The CDR3 region has the DNA TGCGCCAGCAGCCCCCAGGCCACGGGGAATCAGCCCCAGCATTTT.

J is TRBJ2-7 and V is TRBV6-6; 12 nucleotides align to TRBD2. After removal of 6 bases from V and 2 bases from J, the junction contained 2 bases not matched to a gene. This CDR3 contains 14 residues. Per germline, CDR1 MNHNY and CDR2 SVGAGI (reference sequence). The CDR3 here is CASRRTSGTYEQYF. The DNA for the CDR3 is TGTGCCAGCAGGAGGACTAGCGGGACCTACGAGCAGTACTTC.

This clone has a single count. The rearrangement joins TRBV5-5 to TRBJ1-5, with TRBD1 as a possible D gene (6 bases). This CDR3 contains 15 residues. V lost 0 bases and J lost 7, with 14 bases in between. The germline V gene has CDR1 SGHKS and CDR2 YYEKEE (reference sequence). CDR3 DNA: TGTGCCAGCAGCTTGGATTTCAGGGGAGGGCAGCCCCAGCATTTT. This codes for CASSLDFRGGQPQHF.

The V call is TRBV7-8, the J call TRBJ2-7, with D uncertain. Germline CDR1 and CDR2: SGHVS and FQNEAQ. Trimming took off 4 bases at V and 0 bases at J, with 7 bases between the two ends. The CDR3 is 13 residues long. The CDR3 DNA sequence: TGTGCCAGCAGCTCCTACAACTCCTACGAGCAGTACTTC. This sequence encodes CASSSYNSYEQYF.

This chain connects TRBV28 to TRBJ2-7; D is unresolved. Trimming took off 3 bases at V and 1 base at J, with 10 bases between the two ends. This CDR3 region has 14 residues. Germline loops: CDR1 MDHEN, CDR2 SYDVKM. CDR3 amino acids: CASSFRDKSYEQYF. In DNA, the CDR3 is TGTGCCAGCAGTTTTAGAGACAAGTCCTACGAGCAGTACTTC.

CDR3 in amino acids: CASDKNRFAEETQYF. CDR3 sequence (DNA): TGTGCCAGCGACAAGAACAGGTTCGCAGAAGAGACCCAGTACTTC. The genes are TRBV28 and TRBJ2-5, with D perhaps TRBD1 (5 bases). This CDR3 contains 15 residues. CDR1 is MDHEN, CDR2 SYDVKM, per germline. Trimming stripped 8 bases from V and 3 bases from J, with 19 bases between.

The chain uses TRBV19 and TRBJ2-1; no clear D. Germline CDR1 reads LNHDA; CDR2 reads SQIVND (reference sequence). V dropped 5 bases and J dropped 3 bases, with 2 bases sitting between them. The CDR3 totals 11 residues. The CDR3: CASSDYNEQFF. CDR3 nucleotide sequence: TGTGCCAGTAGTGACTACAATGAGCAGTTCTTC. Variable domain in full (rest from reference TRBV19 and TRBJ2-1): DGGITQSPKYLFRKEGQNVTLSCEQNLNHDAMYWYRQDPGQGLRLIYYSQIVNDFQKGDIAEGYSVSREKKESFPLTVTSAQKNPTAFYLCASSDYNEQFFGPGTRLTVL.

The gene calls are TRBV1 and TRBJ2-1; the table gives TRBD1 as D, unverified against the DNA. TRBV1 is annotated as a pseudogene. The CDR3 runs 17 residues. CDR3 in amino acids: CTSSQDFGHPFYNEQFF. Here the CDR3 DNA reads TGCACCAGCAGCCAAGATTTCGGACATCCATTCTACAATGAGCAGTTCTTC.

Ten or more counts support this clone. The chain carries TRBV18 and TRBJ1-5; maybe TRBD1 (5 bases). Trimming stripped 5 bases from V and 5 bases from J, with 10 bases between. The CDR3 spans 13 residues. Germline assignment: CDR1 KGHSH and CDR2 LQKENI. The CDR3 region is CASSGQGDQPQHF. For the CDR3, the DNA is TGTGCCAGCTCAGGTCAGGGTGATCAGCCCCAGCATTTT. The variable domain in full, with the rest retrieved from reference TRBV18 and TRBJ1-5, is NAGVMQNPRHLVRRRGQEARLRCSPMKGHSHVYWYRQLPEEGLKFMVYLQKENIIDESGMPKERFSAEFPKEGPSILRIQQVVRGDSAAYFCASSGQGDQPQHFGDGTRLSIL.